This T cell receptor beta chain derives from a study of blood T cells in healthy people across ages. Points on this clonotype: One base away lies a much larger clone, so this may be a sequencing read error.

The CDR3 runs to 15 residues. CDR1 is SGHTA, CDR2 FQGTGA, per germline. The second PCR ran about 6 to 12 cycles with a sample-barcoded 5' primer and J-beta primers. TCRdb reanalysed the 5' RACE reads using MiXCR and keeps one entry per CDR3 protein. This sample yields some 640,000 distinct CDR3 sequences, of which about 30% are seen a single time; around 14% belongs to the top ten. The chain links TRBV7-3 to TRBJ2-1, with 7 positions matching TRBD1. The last part of the DNA fits TRBJ2-7 better; the J call may be wrong. The sequencing input was blood. The sequence derives from a woman older than 75 in good health. The CDR3 DNA is TGTGCCAGCAGCTCAAGCCGGACAGGCTACAATGAGCAGTACTTC. This gives the protein CASSSSRTGYNEQYF.